Each of the 26 T cell receptor beta chains below was sequenced from the same sample in a study of blood T cell repertoires in COVID-19. Method: immunoSEQ multiplex PCR; TCRdb's copy keeps in-frame clones and lacks some. The sample holds about 280,000 clones, 75% to 95% seen once. The sequenced material came from PBMCs or T cells enriched from blood (not recorded which). Every receptor here comes from a man aged 35-49 years who had been exposed to COVID-19.

V and J are TRBV11-3 and TRBJ2-1, with 7 bases fitting TRBD2. The CDR3 covers 15 residues. Germline V gene lookup returns CDR1 SGHNT and CDR2 YENEEA. Trimming cost V 3 bases and J 5 bases; bases outside gene matches: 7. CDR3 DNA: TGTGCCAGCAGCTTGGGCGGGAGTTACAACAATGAGCAGTTCTTC. Protein sequence: CASSLGGSYNNEQFF. Full variable domain (missing parts from reference TRBV11-3 and TRBJ2-1): EAGVVQSPRYKIIEKKQPVAFWCNPISGHNTLYWYLQNLGQGPELLIRYENEEAVDDSQLPKDRFSAERLKGVDSTLKIQPAELGDSAVYLCASSLGGSYNNEQFFGPGTRLTVL.

This chain's CDR3 is CASRGLGETQYF. CDR3 coding DNA: TGTGCCAGCAGGGGACTGGGAGAGACCCAGTACTTC. The V gene is TRBV12-3 or TRBV12-4, the J gene TRBJ2-5, with a tentative D call TRBD2 (6 bases). This CDR3 comprises 12 residues. The V gene lost 6 bases and the J gene lost 4 bases, with 9 bases spanning the gap.

The V and J genes are TRBV9 and TRBJ1-1; 7 nucleotides align to TRBD1. This CDR3 region has 15 residues. V gave up 7 bases and J gave up 5 bases; unmatched junction bases: 14. CDR1 is SGDLS, CDR2 YYNGEE, per germline. The chain's CDR3 is CASSRAGGTGTEAFF. CDR3 nucleotides: TGTGCCAGCTCACGGGCAGGGGGTACGGGAACTGAAGCTTTCTTT.

This chain connects TRBV5-1 to TRBJ2-3, with a possible D match to TRBD1 (7 bases). V was cut by 2 bases and J by 0 bases, with 16 bases left in between. The germline gives CDR1 SGHRS, CDR2 YFSETQ. This CDR3 comprises 17 residues. In nucleotides, the CDR3 is TGCGCCAGCAGCTTTGCCAGGGGGGCTTTTAGCACAGATACGCAGTATTTT. Its translation: CASSFARGAFSTDTQYF. The variable domain in full, with the rest retrieved from reference TRBV5-1 and TRBJ2-3, is KAGVTQTPRYLIKTRGQQVTLSCSPISGHRSVSWYQQTPGQGLQFLFEYFSETQRNKGNFPGRFSGRQFSNSRSEMNVSTLELGDSALYLCASSFARGAFSTDTQYFGPGTRLTVL.

The gene calls are TRBV7-2 and TRBJ2-5; a possible D gene is TRBD1 (5 bases). Trimming took 1 base from V and 3 from J, leaving 9 bases between them. The germline V gene encodes CDR1 SGHTA and CDR2 FQGNSA. The CDR3 has 14 residues. CDR3 protein: CASSLEQAKETQYF. The CDR3 DNA sequence: TGTGCCAGCAGCTTAGAACAGGCTAAAGAGACCCAGTACTTC.

The rearrangement joins TRBV6-5 to TRBJ2-1; 10 bases fit TRBD2. CDR1 and CDR2 (germline): MNHEY, SVGAGI. The CDR3 extends over 12 amino acids. The V gene end was trimmed by 6 bases and the J gene end by 13 bases; junction bases not matched to a gene: 6. In DNA, the CDR3 is TGTGCCAGCAGCCCGGGACTAGCGCTTCAGTTCTTC. Its translation: CASSPGLALQFF.

This chain joins TRBV18 and TRBJ2-7; a possible D gene is TRBD1 (6 bases). CDR1 and CDR2 from the germline V gene are KGHSH and LQKENI. This CDR3 region has 13 residues. V lost 5 bases, J lost 5 bases, and 13 bases lay in between. CDR3 nucleotides: TGTGCCAGCTCAAAAACAGGGTTCGACGAGCAGTACTTC. Protein product: CASSKTGFDEQYF.

This chain links TRBV7-9 with TRBJ1-1, with D possibly TRBD1 on 6 matching bases. V was trimmed by 5 bases and J by 2 bases, leaving 27 bases between them. CDR3 length: 19 amino acids. The germline V gene has CDR1 SEHNR and CDR2 FQNEAQ (reference sequence). The CDR3 sequence: CASSQKVQGGRTSNTEAFF. The DNA for the CDR3 is TGTGCCAGCAGCCAAAAGGTTCAAGGGGGAAGAACCTCAAACACTGAAGCTTTCTTT.

The genes are TRBV14 and TRBJ2-3; D gene ambiguous. The CDR3 has 11 amino acids. The germline CDR1 and CDR2 sequences are SGHDN and FVKESK. V lost 3 bases and J lost 4, with 2 bases in between. The CDR3 sequence is CASSHADTQYF. The DNA of the CDR3 is TGTGCCAGCAGCCACGCAGATACGCAGTATTTT. The full variable domain, with the rest looked up from reference TRBV14 and TRBJ2-3, is EAGVTQFPSHSVIEKGQTVTLRCDPISGHDNLYWYRRVMGKEIKFLLHFVKESKQDESGMPNNRFLAERTGGTYSTLKVQPAELEDSGVYFCASSHADTQYFGPGTRLTVL.

The chain carries TRBV10-3 and TRBJ1-3; no definite D call. CDR3 length equals 15 residues. Germline V lookup: CDR1 ENHRY, CDR2 SYGVKD. Trimming left V 3 bases short and J 0 bases short, with 9 bases between. The CDR3 region is CAISDSLSSGNTIYF. For the CDR3, the DNA is TGTGCCATCAGTGACTCTTTATCCTCTGGAAACACCATATATTTT.

CDR3 loop: CASSQGSGGRDSNQPQHF. CDR3 in DNA: TGTGCCAGCAGCCAAGGTTCCGGTGGCCGGGATAGCAATCAGCCCCAGCATTTT. V and J are TRBV3-1 (or the pseudogene TRBV3-2) and TRBJ1-5, with D unclear. CDR3 length equals 18 residues. The V end was cut by 1 base, the J end by 0 bases, with 16 bases between. CDR1 and CDR2 from the germline V gene are LGHDT and YNNKEL (reference sequence).

The chain joins TRBV7-2 to TRBJ1-2; 10 bases match TRBD1. This CDR3 is 15 amino acids long. From germline, CDR1 is SGHTA and CDR2 FQGNSA. V shed 1 base, J shed 5 bases, and the junction held 4 bases outside the gene matches. CDR3 protein: CASSLDGTGVYGYTF. The CDR3 nucleotides are TGTGCCAGCAGCTTAGACGGGACAGGGGTTTATGGCTACACCTTC. Filled out from reference TRBV7-2 and TRBJ1-2, the complete variable domain reads GAGVSQSPSNKVTEKGKDVELRCDPISGHTALYWYRQSLGQGLEFLIYFQGNSAPDKSGLPSDRFSAERTGGSVSTLTIQRTQQEDSAVYLCASSLDGTGVYGYTFGSGTRLTVV.

CDR3 sequence: CASSLVLRKVGSEAFF. The CDR3 coding sequence is TGCGCCAGCAGCTTGGTTCTCAGGAAAGTGGGCTCTGAAGCTTTCTTT. V and J are TRBV5-1 and TRBJ1-1; D gene ambiguous. CDR3 length: 16 amino acids. In germline, CDR1 is SGHRS, CDR2 YFSETQ. Trimming cost V 0 bases and J 6 bases, with 18 bases left between them.

The rearrangement links TRBV5-1 to TRBJ2-7; 8 nucleotides align to TRBD2. In germline, CDR1 is SGHRS, CDR2 YFSETQ. With V trimmed by 1 base and J by 2 bases, 8 bases remained unmatched. The CDR3 length is 16 residues. The CDR3 DNA follows: TGCGCCAGCAGCTTGACTAGCGGTCTCCCCACCTACGAGCAGTACTTC. Protein product: CASSLTSGLPTYEQYF.

This chain connects TRBV9 to TRBJ2-7; no clear D. Germline CDR1 SGDLS, CDR2 YYNGEE. The CDR3 sequence is 12 residues long. Trimming left V 4 bases short and J 5 bases short, with 10 bases between. In DNA, the CDR3 is TGTGCCAGCAGCAAACATACTAACGAGCAGTACTTC. Translated, it gives CASSKHTNEQYF.

V and J are TRBV5-1 and TRBJ2-3; D unclear. CDR3 length: 15 residues. CDR1 and CDR2 from the germline V gene are SGHRS and YFSETQ. V lost 0 bases, J lost 2 bases, and 10 bases lay in between. The CDR3 protein is CASSLDGSNTDTQYF. CDR3 sequence (DNA): TGCGCCAGCAGCTTGGATGGCAGTAACACAGATACGCAGTATTTT.

The chain is built from TRBV6-1 and TRBJ1-1, with a tentative D call TRBD1 (6 bases). The germline CDR1 and CDR2 sequences are MNHNS and SASEGT. The V gene lost 1 base and the J gene lost 10 bases, with 7 bases spanning the gap. The CDR3 covers 11 residues. The CDR3 loop reads CASSEDRVAFF. DNA of the CDR3: TGTGCCAGCAGTGAAGACAGGGTAGCTTTCTTT.

V gene TRBV11-3 combines with J gene TRBJ2-1, with a weak D call TRBD1 (5 bases). Germline loops: CDR1 SGHNT, CDR2 YENEEA. The CDR3 loop spans 17 amino acids. V was shortened by 5 bases and J by 0 bases, with 17 bases between the two germline ends. CDR3 region: CASSLYTGSSSYNEQFF. The CDR3 coding sequence is TGTGCCAGCAGCCTTTATACAGGTTCCAGCTCCTACAATGAGCAGTTCTTC. Based on the CDR3 plus reference TRBV11-3 and TRBJ2-1, the full variable domain is EAGVVQSPRYKIIEKKQPVAFWCNPISGHNTLYWYLQNLGQGPELLIRYENEEAVDDSQLPKDRFSAERLKGVDSTLKIQPAELGDSAVYLCASSLYTGSSSYNEQFFGPGTRLTVL.

CDR3 DNA sequence: TGTGCCAGCAGCTGGACTAGCGGGTTTGAATCAGAGACCCAGTACTTC. Translating it yields CASSWTSGFESETQYF. The rearrangement uses TRBV5-4 and TRBJ2-5; 11 positions match TRBD2. Germline CDR1 is SGHNT and CDR2 is YYREEE (reference sequence). The CDR3 length is 16 residues. The J segment lost 4 bases and the V segment lost 3 bases, leaving 8 bases of the junction unmatched.

V and J are TRBV30 and TRBJ1-5; no clear D gene. Germline-derived CDR1 and CDR2 are GTSNPN and SVGIG (reference sequence). This CDR3 contains 15 residues. The V and J ends lost 0 bases and 0 bases respectively, with 9 bases between them. CDR3 sequence (DNA): TGTGCCTGGAGTGTACTAGATGGTAGCAATCAGCCCCAGCATTTT. Translation: CAWSVLDGSNQPQHF.

The rearrangement links TRBV24-1 to TRBJ1-3, with 10 bases that match TRBD1. Germline values: CDR1 KGHDR, CDR2 SFDVKD. The CDR3 is 16 amino acids. V shed 2 bases, J shed 4 bases, and the junction held 4 bases outside the gene matches. The CDR3 nucleotides read TGTGCCACCAGTGATTCGACAGGGGGCACGGGAAACACCATATATTTT. It codes for CATSDSTGGTGNTIYF.

The chain carries TRBV6-5 and TRBJ1-5; 7 positions agree with TRBD1. The CDR3 sequence is 14 residues long. Trimming at V came to 6 bases and at J to 8 bases, leaving 10 bases not matched to a gene. Germline values: CDR1 MNHEY, CDR2 SVGAGI. This CDR3 is CASRHDRVGEPQHF. CDR3 DNA: TGTGCCAGCAGACACGACAGGGTGGGTGAGCCCCAGCATTTT.

This chain links TRBV5-1 with TRBJ2-3; D is perhaps TRBD1 (5 bases). Germline V lookup: CDR1 SGHRS, CDR2 YFSETQ. This CDR3 comprises 15 residues. Between the trimmed V and J ends, which lost 2 bases and 1 base, there was a span of 11 bases. The chain's CDR3 is CASSLRTLGTDTQYF. DNA of the CDR3: TGCGCCAGCAGCTTAAGGACACTCGGCACAGATACGCAGTATTTT. The full variable domain, completed using reference TRBV5-1 and TRBJ2-3, is KAGVTQTPRYLIKTRGQQVTLSCSPISGHRSVSWYQQTPGQGLQFLFEYFSETQRNKGNFPGRFSGRQFSNSRSEMNVSTLELGDSALYLCASSLRTLGTDTQYFGPGTRLTVL.

CDR3: CASSPASGGEAFF. For the CDR3, the DNA is TGTGCCAGCAGCCCCGCCTCAGGGGGGGAAGCTTTCTTT. This chain uses TRBV6-5 with TRBJ1-1; 7 bases map to TRBD1. With 6 bases clipped from V and 8 bases from J, the junction kept 9 bases outside the gene matches. The CDR3 consists of 13 residues. Germline values: CDR1 MNHEY, CDR2 SVGAGI.

CDR3 DNA sequence: TGTGCCAGTAGTCCCCGAACTAATGAAAAACTGTTTTTT. It is translated as CASSPRTNEKLFF. The V gene is TRBV19, the J gene TRBJ1-4; unclear D gene. V was trimmed by 5 bases and J by 1 base, leaving 5 bases between them. CDR3 size: 13 residues. In germline, CDR1 is LNHDA, CDR2 SQIVND (reference sequence).

This sequence joins TRBV10-1 and TRBJ2-3; unclear D gene. This CDR3 comprises 13 residues. From germline, CDR1 is WNHNN and CDR2 SYGVQD (reference sequence). V was pared by 3 bases and J by 4 bases, with 8 bases between. The CDR3 DNA is TGCGCCAGCAGTGATCCCCTCGCAGATACGCAGTATTTT. Its protein is CASSDPLADTQYF.